This T cell receptor beta chain emerged from a study of technical replicates of blood from a few donors. This table comes from immunoSEQ multiplex PCR, and its TCRdb copy is limited to in-frame clones, with some not included. Of 85,000 to 100,000 clones in the sample, 95% were seen once. V shed 3 bases and J shed 5 bases, with 14 bases lying between them. The CDR3 is 14 residues long. Germline CDR1 SGHRS, CDR2 YFSETQ. Sequencing was carried out using T cells isolated from PBMCs. The rearrangement links TRBV5-1 to TRBJ2-5; weak D call: TRBD2 (5 bases). The TCR originated in a human donor in good health. The CDR3 region is CASSSGVLKETQYF. The CDR3 DNA sequence: TGCGCCAGCAGCTCCGGGGTACTCAAGGAGACCCAGTACTTC. The full variable domain, completed using reference TRBV5-1 and TRBJ2-5, is KAGVTQTPRYLIKTRGQQVTLSCSPISGHRSVSWYQQTPGQGLQFLFEYFSETQRNKGNFPGRFSGRQFSNSRSEMNVSTLELGDSALYLCASSSGVLKETQYFGPGTRLLVL.